This TCR beta chain was profiled in a study of beta chain features in type 1 diabetes. Study overall: In all, around 100 million sorted cells from all samples were analyzed.

The CDR3 spans 13 residues. The V gene lost 0 bases and the J gene lost 6 bases, with 6 bases spanning the gap. Germline lookup yields CDR1 LGHNA and CDR2 YNFKEQ. TCRB transcripts that were expressed got sequenced, as all of the isolated RNA had been reverse transcribed. Mean read depth for naive, central memory and regulatory T cell samples was about 3.6 million reads. Assay used: immunoSEQ multiplex PCR; TCRdb lists only in-frame clones, some missing. The sample lists 200,000 to 250,000 clones; about 30% were seen once. Sorting of CD4+ naive, central memory, regulatory and stem cell-like memory cells was performed via CD45RO/CCR7/CD25/CD127/CD95/CD27.

The specimen sequenced was central memory CD4+ T cells from blood. The TCR originated in a man aged 25-40 years in good health. The V call is TRBV4-2, the J call TRBJ1-3; D call uncertain. The CDR3 nucleotides are TGTGCCAGCAGCCAAGACCTGGAAAACACCATATATTTT. This encodes CASSQDLENTIYF.